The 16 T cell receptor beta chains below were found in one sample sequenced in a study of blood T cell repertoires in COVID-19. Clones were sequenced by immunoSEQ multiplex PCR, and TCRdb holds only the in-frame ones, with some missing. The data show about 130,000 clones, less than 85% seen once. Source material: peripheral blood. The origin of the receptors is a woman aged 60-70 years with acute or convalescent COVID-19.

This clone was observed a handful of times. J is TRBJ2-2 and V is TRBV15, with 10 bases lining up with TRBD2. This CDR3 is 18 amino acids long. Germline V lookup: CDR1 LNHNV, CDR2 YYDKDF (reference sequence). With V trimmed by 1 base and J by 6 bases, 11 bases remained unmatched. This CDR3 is CATSRVPLERGGSGELFF. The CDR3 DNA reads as TGTGCCACCAGCAGAGTCCCCTTGGAGCGGGGGGGATCCGGGGAGCTGTTTTTT.

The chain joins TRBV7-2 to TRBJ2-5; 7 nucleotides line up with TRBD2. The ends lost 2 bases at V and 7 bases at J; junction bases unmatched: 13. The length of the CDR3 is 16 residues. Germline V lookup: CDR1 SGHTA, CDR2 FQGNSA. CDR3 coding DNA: TGTGCCAGCAGCTTATCAGCGGGGACCTCCGGGGGGACCCAGTACTTC. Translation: CASSLSAGTSGGTQYF.

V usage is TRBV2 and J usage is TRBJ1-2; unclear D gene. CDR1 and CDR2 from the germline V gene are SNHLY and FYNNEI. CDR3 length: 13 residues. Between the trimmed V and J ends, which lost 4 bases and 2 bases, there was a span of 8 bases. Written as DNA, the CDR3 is TGTGCCAGCAGTGCCCCCGGGAACTATGGCTACACCTTC. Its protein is CASSAPGNYGYTF.

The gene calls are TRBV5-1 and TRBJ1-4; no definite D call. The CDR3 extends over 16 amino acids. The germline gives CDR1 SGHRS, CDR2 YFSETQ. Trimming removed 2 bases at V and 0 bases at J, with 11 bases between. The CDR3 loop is CASSFASAATNEKLFF. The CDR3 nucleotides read TGCGCCAGCAGCTTCGCTAGCGCTGCAACTAATGAAAAACTGTTTTTT.

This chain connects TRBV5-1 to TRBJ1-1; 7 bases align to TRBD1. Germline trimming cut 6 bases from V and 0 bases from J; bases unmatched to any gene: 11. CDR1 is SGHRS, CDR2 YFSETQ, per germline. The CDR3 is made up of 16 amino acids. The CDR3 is CASTARGQGLNTEAFF. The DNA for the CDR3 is TGCGCCAGCACCGCGAGGGGGCAGGGGTTGAACACTGAAGCTTTCTTT. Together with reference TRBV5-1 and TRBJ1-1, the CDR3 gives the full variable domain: KAGVTQTPRYLIKTRGQQVTLSCSPISGHRSVSWYQQTPGQGLQFLFEYFSETQRNKGNFPGRFSGRQFSNSRSEMNVSTLELGDSALYLCASTARGQGLNTEAFFGQGTRLTVV.

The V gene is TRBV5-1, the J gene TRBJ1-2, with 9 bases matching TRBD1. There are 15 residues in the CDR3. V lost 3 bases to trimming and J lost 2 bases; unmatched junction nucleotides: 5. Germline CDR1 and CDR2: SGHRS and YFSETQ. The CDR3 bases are TGCGCCAGCAGCTCCGGGACAGGGCAGAACTATGGCTACACCTTC. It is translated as CASSSGTGQNYGYTF.

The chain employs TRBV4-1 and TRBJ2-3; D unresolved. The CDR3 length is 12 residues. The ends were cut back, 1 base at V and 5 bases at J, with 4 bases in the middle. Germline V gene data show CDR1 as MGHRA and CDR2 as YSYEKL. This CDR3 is CASSQARDTQYF. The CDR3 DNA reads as TGCGCCAGCAGCCAAGCTAGAGATACGCAGTATTTT.

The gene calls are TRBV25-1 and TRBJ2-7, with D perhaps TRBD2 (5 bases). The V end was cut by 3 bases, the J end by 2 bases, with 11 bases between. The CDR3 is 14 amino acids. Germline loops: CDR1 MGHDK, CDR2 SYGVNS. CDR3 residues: CASSDGGFTYEQYF. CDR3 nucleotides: TGTGCCAGCAGTGATGGCGGGTTTACCTACGAGCAGTACTTC.

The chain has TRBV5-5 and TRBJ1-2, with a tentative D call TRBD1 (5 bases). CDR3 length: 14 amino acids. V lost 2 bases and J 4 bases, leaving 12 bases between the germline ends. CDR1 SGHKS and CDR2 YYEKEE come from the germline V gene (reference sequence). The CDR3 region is CASSLRGDGYGYTF. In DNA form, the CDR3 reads TGTGCCAGCAGCTTAAGGGGCGACGGCTATGGCTACACCTTC.

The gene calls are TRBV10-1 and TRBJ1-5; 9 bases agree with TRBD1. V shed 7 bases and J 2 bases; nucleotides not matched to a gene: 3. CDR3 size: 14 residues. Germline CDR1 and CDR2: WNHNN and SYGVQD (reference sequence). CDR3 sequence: CASIWTGGNQPQHF. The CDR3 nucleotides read TGCGCCAGCATTTGGACAGGGGGCAATCAGCCCCAGCATTTT.

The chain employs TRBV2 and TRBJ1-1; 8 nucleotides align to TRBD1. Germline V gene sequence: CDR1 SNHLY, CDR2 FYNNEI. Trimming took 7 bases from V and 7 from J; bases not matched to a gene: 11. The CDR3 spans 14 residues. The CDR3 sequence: CASMSADRGGEAFF. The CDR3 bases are TGTGCCAGCATGTCCGCTGACAGGGGTGGTGAAGCTTTCTTT.

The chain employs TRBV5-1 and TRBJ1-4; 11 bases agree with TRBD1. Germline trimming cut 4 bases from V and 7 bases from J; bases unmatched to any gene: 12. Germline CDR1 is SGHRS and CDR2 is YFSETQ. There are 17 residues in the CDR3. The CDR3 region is CASSSSGTGGPGEKLFF. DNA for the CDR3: TGCGCCAGCAGCAGCTCAGGGACAGGGGGTCCGGGTGAAAAACTGTTTTTT. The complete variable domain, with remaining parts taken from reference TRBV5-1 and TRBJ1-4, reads KAGVTQTPRYLIKTRGQQVTLSCSPISGHRSVSWYQQTPGQGLQFLFEYFSETQRNKGNFPGRFSGRQFSNSRSEMNVSTLELGDSALYLCASSSSGTGGPGEKLFFGSGTQLSVL.

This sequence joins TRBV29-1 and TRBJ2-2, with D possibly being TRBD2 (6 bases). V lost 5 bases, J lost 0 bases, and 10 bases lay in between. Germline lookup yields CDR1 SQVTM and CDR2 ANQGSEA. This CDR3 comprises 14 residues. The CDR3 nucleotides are TGCAGCGTTCGGGGGTCAGCGAACACCGGGGAGCTGTTTTTT. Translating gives CSVRGSANTGELFF.

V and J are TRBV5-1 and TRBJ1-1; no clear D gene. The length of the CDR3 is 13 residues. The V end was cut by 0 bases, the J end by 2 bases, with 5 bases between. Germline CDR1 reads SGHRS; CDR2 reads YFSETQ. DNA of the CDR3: TGCGCCAGCAGCTTGGCATTTAACACTGAAGCTTTCTTT. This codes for CASSLAFNTEAFF.

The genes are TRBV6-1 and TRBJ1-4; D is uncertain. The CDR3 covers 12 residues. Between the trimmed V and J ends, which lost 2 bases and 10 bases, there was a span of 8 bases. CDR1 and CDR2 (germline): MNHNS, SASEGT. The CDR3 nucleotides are TGTGCCAGCAGTGAATGGTCTAGAAAACTGTTTTTT. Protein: CASSEWSRKLFF.

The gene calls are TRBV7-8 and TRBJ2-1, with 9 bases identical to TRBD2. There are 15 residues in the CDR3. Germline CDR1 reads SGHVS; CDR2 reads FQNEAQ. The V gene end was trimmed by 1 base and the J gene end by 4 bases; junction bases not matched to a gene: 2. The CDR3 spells CASSLVLAGYNEQFF. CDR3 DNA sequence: TGTGCCAGCAGCTTAGTCCTAGCGGGGTACAATGAGCAGTTCTTC.